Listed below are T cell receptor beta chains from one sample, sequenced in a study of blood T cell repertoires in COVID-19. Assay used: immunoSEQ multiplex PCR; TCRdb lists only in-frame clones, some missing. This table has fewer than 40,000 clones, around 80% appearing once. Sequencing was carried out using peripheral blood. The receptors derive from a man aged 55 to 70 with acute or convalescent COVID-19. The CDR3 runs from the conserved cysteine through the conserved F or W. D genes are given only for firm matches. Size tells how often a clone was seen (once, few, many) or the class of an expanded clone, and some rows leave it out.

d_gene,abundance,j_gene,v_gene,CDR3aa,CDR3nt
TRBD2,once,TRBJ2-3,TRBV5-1,CASSLASSGSTDTQYF,TGCGCCAGCAGCTTGGCCTCTAGCGGAAGCACAGATACGCAGTATTTT
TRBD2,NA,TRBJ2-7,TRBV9,CASSVVGTSGPYEQYF,TGTGCCAGCAGCGTAGTTGGGACTAGCGGACCCTACGAGCAGTACTTC
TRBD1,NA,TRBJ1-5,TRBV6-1,CASSEGQMGPQHF,TGTGCCAGCAGTGAGGGACAGATGGGGCCCCAGCATTTT
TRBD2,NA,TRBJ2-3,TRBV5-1,CASRRAQGLTDTQYF,TGCGCCAGCAGACGGGCCCAGGGACTAACAGATACGCAGTATTTT
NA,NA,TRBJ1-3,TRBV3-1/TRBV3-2,CASSPGRGFGNTIYF,TGTGCCAGCAGCCCCGGTAGGGGGTTTGGAAACACCATATATTTT
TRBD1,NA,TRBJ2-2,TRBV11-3,CASSYRSTGVGELFF,TGTGCCAGCAGCTATAGGTCCACAGGGGTCGGGGAGCTGTTTTTT
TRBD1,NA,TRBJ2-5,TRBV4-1,CASSQERKGDRGKETQYF,TGCGCCAGCAGCCAAGAAAGAAAGGGGGACAGGGGGAAAGAGACCCAGTACTTC
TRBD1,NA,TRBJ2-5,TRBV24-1,CATSDPGQGETQYF,TGTGCCACCAGTGACCCCGGACAGGGGGAGACCCAGTACTTC
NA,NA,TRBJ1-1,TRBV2,CASMREINTEAFF,TGTGCCAGCATGAGGGAGATCAACACTGAAGCTTTCTTT
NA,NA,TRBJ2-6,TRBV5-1,CASSSAVSGWPSANSGANVLTF,TGCGCCAGCAGTTCCGCCGTCTCTGGGTGGCCTAGCGCAAACTCTGGGGCCAACGTCCTGACTTTC
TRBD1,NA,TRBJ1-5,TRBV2,CASSGGTGRNQPQHF,TGTGCCAGCAGTGGGGGGACAGGGCGGAATCAGCCCCAGCATTTT
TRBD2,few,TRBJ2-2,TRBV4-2,CAARRDGGGTGELFF,TGTGCCGCCAGAAGGGACGGCGGGGGGACCGGGGAGCTGTTTTTT
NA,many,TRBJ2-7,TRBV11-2,CASSPAGTTPYEQYF,TGTGCCAGCAGCCCAGCGGGCACTACCCCTTACGAGCAGTACTTC
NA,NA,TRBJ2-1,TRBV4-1,CASSQGQGFDNEQFF,TGCGCCAGCAGCCAAGGCCAGGGGTTCGACAATGAGCAGTTCTTC
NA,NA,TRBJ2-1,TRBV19,CASSMGSGSYNEQFF,TGTGCCAGTAGTATGGGTAGCGGCTCCTACAATGAGCAGTTCTTC
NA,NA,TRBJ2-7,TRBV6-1,CASSEGRDNYEQYF,TGTGCCAGCAGTGAAGGAAGGGACAACTACGAGCAGTACTTC
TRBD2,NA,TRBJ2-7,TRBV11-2,CASSTYSGTSSYEQYF,TGTGCCAGCAGTACCTACTCCGGGACTAGCTCCTACGAGCAGTACTTC
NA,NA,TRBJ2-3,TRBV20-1,CSASQTSSYTDTQYF,TGCAGTGCTAGTCAAACTAGCAGCTACACAGATACGCAGTATTTT
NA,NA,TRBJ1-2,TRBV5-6,CASSSGKIDGYTF,TGTGCCAGCAGCTCCGGGAAGATCGATGGCTACACCTTC
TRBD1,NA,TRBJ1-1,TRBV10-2,CASSEKTGGAFF,TGCGCCAGCAGTGAGAAGACAGGGGGGGCTTTCTTT
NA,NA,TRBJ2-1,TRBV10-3,CAISESSTNEQFF,TGTGCCATCAGTGAGTCCTCTACCAATGAGCAGTTCTTC
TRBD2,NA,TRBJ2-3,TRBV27,CASSFVGLADATDTQYF,TGTGCCAGCAGTTTTGTCGGACTAGCGGACGCCACAGATACGCAGTATTTT
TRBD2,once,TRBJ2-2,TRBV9,CATSTSGRSGELFF,TGTGCCACCTCGACTAGCGGGAGATCCGGGGAGCTGTTTTTT
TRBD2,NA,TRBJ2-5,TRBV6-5,CATSSGARQETQYF,TGTGCTACCTCTAGCGGAGCCCGCCAAGAGACCCAGTACTTC
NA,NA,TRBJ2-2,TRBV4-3,CASSLGPNTGELFF,TGCGCCAGCAGCCTGGGCCCGAACACCGGGGAGCTGTTTTTT
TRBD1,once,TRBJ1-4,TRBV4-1,CASSLQGSGEKLFF,TGCGCCAGCAGCCTACAGGGGTCTGGTGAAAAACTGTTTTTT
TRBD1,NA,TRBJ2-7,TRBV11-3,CASSLGQGGNEQYF,TGTGCCAGCAGCCTAGGACAGGGCGGCAACGAGCAGTACTTC
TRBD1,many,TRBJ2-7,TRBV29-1,CSVAVGTGATGEQYF,TGCAGCGTTGCAGTGGGGACAGGGGCTACTGGAGAGCAGTACTTC
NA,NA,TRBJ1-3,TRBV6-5,CASSYRGGSGNTIYF,TGTGCCAGCAGTTACAGGGGGGGCTCTGGAAACACCATATATTTT
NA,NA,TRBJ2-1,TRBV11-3,CASSLFGGGGNEQFF,TGTGCCAGCAGCTTATTTGGGGGAGGGGGCAATGAGCAGTTCTTC
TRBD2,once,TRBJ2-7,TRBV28,CASSFRGGRLSYEQYF,TGTGCCAGCAGTTTCCGTGGCGGGAGGCTCTCCTACGAGCAGTACTTC
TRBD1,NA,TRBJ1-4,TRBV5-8,CASHLGGGPANEKLFF,TGTGCCAGCCACTTGGGAGGGGGCCCGGCTAATGAAAAACTGTTTTTT
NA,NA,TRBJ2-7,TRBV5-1,CASSLDSGTYEQYF,TGCGCCAGCAGCTTGGATAGCGGCACCTACGAGCAGTACTTC
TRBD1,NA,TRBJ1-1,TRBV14,CASSQGQGTEAFF,TGTGCCAGCAGCCAGGGACAGGGCACTGAAGCTTTCTTT
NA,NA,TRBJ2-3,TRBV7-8,CASSLTGGTDTQYF,TGTGCCAGCAGCTTAACCGGGGGCACAGATACGCAGTATTTT
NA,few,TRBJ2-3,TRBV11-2,CASSLVGRATDTQYF,TGTGCCAGCAGCTTAGTGGGCAGGGCCACAGATACGCAGTATTTT
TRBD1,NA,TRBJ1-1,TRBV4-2,CASSQDKYRDRRIMNTEAFF,TGTGCCAGCAGCCAAGATAAATACCGGGACAGGAGGATCATGAACACTGAAGCTTTCTTT
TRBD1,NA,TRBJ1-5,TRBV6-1,CASSENTGGHQPQHF,TGTGCCAGCAGTGAGAACACAGGGGGCCATCAGCCCCAGCATTTT
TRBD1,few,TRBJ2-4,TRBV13,CASSLGRGQDGLYF,TGTGCCAGCAGCTTAGGCCGGGGACAGGACGGGCTGTACTTC
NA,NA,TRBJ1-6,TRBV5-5,CASSSGTPNSPLHF,TGTGCCAGCAGCTCGGGGACACCAAATTCACCCCTCCACTTT
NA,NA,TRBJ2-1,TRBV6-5,CASAHLSDEQFF,TGTGCCAGCGCGCACCTATCGGATGAGCAGTTCTTC
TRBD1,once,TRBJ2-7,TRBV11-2,CASSLSGQVTYEQYF,TGTGCCAGCAGCTTATCGGGACAGGTAACCTACGAGCAGTACTTC